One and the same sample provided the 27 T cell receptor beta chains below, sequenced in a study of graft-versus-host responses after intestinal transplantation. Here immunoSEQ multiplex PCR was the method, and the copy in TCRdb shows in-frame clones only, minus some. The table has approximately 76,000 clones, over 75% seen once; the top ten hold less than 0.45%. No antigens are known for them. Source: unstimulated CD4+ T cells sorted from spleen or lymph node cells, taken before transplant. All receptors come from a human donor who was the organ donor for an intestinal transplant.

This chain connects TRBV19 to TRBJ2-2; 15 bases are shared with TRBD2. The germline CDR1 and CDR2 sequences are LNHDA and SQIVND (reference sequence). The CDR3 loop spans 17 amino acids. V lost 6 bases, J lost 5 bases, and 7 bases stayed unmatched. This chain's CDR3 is CASRGLAGGSVTGELFF. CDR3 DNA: TGTGCCAGTAGGGGACTAGCGGGGGGTTCAGTAACCGGGGAGCTGTTTTTT. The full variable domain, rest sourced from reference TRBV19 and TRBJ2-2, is DGGITQSPKYLFRKEGQNVTLSCEQNLNHDAMYWYRQDPGQGLRLIYYSQIVNDFQKGDIAEGYSVSREKKESFPLTVTSAQKNPTAFYLCASRGLAGGSVTGELFFGEGSRLTVL.

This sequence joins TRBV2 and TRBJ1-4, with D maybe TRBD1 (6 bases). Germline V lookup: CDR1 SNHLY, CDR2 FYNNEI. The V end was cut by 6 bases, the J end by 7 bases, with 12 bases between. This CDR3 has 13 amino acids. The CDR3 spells CASRDSAGEKLFF. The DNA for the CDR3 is TGTGCCAGCAGGGACAGTGCAGGTGAAAAACTGTTTTTT.

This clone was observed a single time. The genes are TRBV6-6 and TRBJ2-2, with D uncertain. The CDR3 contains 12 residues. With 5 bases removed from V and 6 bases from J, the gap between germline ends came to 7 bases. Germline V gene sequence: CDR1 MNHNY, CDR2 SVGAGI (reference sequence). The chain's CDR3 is CASSPSSGELFF. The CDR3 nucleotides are TGTGCCAGCAGTCCGTCGTCCGGGGAGCTGTTTTTT.

The CDR3 nucleotides read TGTGCCAGCAGCTTATCCTCTCTAGGGCAGTTCTTC. It yields the protein CASSLSSLGQFF. The chain employs TRBV5-6 and TRBJ2-1; D ambiguous. Germline V gene sequence: CDR1 SGHDT, CDR2 YYEEEE. The CDR3 sequence is 12 residues long. V lost 2 bases to trimming and J lost 12 bases, with 12 bases between them.

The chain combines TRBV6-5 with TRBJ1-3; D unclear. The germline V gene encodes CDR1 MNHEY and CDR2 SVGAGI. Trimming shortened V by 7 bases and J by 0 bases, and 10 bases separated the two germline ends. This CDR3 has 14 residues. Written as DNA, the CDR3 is TGTGCCAGCACAACCTCCGGCTCTGGAAACACCATATATTTT. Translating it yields CASTTSGSGNTIYF.

CDR3 sequence reads: CASSPGLVGQETQYF. CDR3 in DNA: TGTGCCAGCAGCCCAGGACTAGTAGGCCAAGAGACCCAGTACTTC. The chain joins TRBV11-2 to TRBJ2-5, with 7 bases aligning to TRBD2. CDR3 length: 15 residues. CDR1 and CDR2 (germline): SGHAT, FQNNGV. V shed 5 bases, J shed 1 base, and the junction held 7 bases outside the gene matches.

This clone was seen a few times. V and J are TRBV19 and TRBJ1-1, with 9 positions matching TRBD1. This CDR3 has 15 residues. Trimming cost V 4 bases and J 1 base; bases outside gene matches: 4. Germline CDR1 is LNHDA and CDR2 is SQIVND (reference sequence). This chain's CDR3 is CASSNWGQGNTEAFF. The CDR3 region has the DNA TGTGCCAGTAGTAACTGGGGACAGGGGAACACTGAAGCTTTCTTT.

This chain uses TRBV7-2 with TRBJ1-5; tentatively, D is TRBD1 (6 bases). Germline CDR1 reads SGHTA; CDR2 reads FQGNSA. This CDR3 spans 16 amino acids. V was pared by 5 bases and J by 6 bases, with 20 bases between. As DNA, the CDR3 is TGTGCCAGCAGCGCTGGGACGTCGGGGGGCAGTCAGCCCCAGCATTTT. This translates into CASSAGTSGGSQPQHF. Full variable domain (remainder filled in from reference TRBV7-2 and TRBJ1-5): GAGVSQSPSNKVTEKGKDVELRCDPISGHTALYWYRQSLGQGLEFLIYFQGNSAPDKSGLPSDRFSAERTGGSVSTLTIQRTQQEDSAVYLCASSAGTSGGSQPQHFGDGTRLSIL.

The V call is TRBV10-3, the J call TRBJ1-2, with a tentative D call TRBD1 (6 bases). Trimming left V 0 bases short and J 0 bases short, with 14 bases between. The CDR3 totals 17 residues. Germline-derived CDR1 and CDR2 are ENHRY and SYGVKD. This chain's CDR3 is CAISESDGRGANYGYTF. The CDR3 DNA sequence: TGTGCCATCAGTGAGTCGGACGGCAGGGGAGCTAACTATGGCTACACCTTC.

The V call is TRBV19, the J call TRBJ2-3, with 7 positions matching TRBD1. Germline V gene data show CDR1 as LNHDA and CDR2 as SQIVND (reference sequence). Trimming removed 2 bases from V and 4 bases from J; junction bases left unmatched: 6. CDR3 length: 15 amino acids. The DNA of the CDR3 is TGTGCCAGTAGTATACCGACAGGGTCGGCAGATACGCAGTATTTT. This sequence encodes CASSIPTGSADTQYF. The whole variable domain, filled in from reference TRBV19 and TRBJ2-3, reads DGGITQSPKYLFRKEGQNVTLSCEQNLNHDAMYWYRQDPGQGLRLIYYSQIVNDFQKGDIAEGYSVSREKKESFPLTVTSAQKNPTAFYLCASSIPTGSADTQYFGPGTRLTVL.

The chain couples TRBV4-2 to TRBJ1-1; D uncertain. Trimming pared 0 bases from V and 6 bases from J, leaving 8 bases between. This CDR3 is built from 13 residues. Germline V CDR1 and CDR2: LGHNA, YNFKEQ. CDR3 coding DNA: TGTGCCAGCAGCCAAGAGGGGAGAGCTGAAGCTTTCTTT. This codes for CASSQEGRAEAFF.

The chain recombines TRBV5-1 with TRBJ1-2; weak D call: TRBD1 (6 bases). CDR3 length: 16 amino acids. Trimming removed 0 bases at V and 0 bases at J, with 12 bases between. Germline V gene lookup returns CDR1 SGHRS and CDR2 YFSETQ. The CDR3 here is CASSLVLGTTNYGYTF. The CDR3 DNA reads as TGCGCCAGCAGCTTGGTATTGGGGACAACTAACTATGGCTACACCTTC.

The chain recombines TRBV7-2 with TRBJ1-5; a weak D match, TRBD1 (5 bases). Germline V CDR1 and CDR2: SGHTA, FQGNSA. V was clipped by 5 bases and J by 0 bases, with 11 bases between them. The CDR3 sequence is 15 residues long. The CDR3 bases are TGTGCCAGCAGCGCTACAGGAAATAGCAATCAGCCCCAGCATTTT. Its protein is CASSATGNSNQPQHF.

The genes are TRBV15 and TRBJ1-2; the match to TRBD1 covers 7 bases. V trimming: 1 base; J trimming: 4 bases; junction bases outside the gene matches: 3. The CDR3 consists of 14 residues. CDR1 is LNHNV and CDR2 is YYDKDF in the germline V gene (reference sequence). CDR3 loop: CATSRVGTAYGYTF. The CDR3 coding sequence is TGTGCCACCAGCAGAGTCGGGACAGCCTATGGCTACACCTTC.

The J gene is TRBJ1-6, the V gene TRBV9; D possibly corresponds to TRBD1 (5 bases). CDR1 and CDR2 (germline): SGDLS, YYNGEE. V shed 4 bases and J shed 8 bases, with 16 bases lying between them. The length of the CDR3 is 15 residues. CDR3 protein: CASSTLGGDDSPLHF. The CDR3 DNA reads TGTGCCAGCAGCACCCTGGGGGGGGATGATTCACCCCTCCACTTT.

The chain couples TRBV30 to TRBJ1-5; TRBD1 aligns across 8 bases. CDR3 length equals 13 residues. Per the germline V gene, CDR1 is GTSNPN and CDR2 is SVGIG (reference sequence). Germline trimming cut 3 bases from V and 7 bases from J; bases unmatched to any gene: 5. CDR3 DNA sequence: TGTGCCTGGAGCGCAGGGGGCCGACAGCCCCAGCATTTT. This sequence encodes CAWSAGGRQPQHF.

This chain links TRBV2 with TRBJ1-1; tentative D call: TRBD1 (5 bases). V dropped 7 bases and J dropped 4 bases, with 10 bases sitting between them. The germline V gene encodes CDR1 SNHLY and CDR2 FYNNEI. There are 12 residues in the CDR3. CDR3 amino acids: CASNIRGTEAFF. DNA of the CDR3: TGTGCCAGCAATATAAGGGGCACTGAAGCTTTCTTT.

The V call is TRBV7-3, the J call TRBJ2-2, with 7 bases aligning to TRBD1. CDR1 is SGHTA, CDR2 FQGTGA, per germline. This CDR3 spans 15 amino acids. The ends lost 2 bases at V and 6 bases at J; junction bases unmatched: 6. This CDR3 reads CASSLSTGSAGELFF. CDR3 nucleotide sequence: TGTGCCAGCAGCTTATCGACAGGGTCGGCCGGGGAGCTGTTTTTT.

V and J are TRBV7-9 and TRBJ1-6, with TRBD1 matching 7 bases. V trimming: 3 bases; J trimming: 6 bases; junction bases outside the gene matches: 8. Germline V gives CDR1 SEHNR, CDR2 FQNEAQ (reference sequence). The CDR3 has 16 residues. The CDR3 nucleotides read TGTGCCAGCAGCTTTAGGGGGGCAGGGGGTAATTCACCCCTCCACTTT. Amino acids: CASSFRGAGGNSPLHF.

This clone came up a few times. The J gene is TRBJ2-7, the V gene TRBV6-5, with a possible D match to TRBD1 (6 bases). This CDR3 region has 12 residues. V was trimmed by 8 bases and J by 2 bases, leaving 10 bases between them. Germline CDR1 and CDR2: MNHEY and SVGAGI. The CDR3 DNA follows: TGTGCCAGCGGACAGACCGCCTACGAGCAGTACGTC. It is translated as CASGQTAYEQYV.

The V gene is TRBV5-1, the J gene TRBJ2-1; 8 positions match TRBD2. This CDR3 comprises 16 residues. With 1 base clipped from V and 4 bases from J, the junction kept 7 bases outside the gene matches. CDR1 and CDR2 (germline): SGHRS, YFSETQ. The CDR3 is CASSLRAGGGYNEQFF. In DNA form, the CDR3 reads TGCGCCAGCAGCTTGCGGGCGGGGGGCGGGTACAATGAGCAGTTCTTC.

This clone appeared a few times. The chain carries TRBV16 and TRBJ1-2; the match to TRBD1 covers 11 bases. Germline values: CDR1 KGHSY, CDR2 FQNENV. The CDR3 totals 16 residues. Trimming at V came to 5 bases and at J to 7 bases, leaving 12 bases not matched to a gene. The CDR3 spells CASSDLRTGGVSGYTF. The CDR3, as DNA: TGTGCCAGCAGCGATTTGCGGACAGGGGGCGTTAGTGGCTACACCTTC.

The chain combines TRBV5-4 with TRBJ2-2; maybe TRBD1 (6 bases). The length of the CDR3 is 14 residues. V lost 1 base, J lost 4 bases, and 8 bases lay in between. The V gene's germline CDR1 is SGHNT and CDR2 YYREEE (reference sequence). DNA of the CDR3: TGTGCCAGCAGCTTGACAGGGTCCACCGGGGAGCTGTTTTTT. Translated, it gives CASSLTGSTGELFF.

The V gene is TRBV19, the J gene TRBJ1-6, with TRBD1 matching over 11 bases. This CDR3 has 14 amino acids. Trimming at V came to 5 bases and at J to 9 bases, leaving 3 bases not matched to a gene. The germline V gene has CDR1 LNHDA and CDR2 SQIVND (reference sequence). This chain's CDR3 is CASSSGTGGSPLHF. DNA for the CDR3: TGTGCCAGTAGTTCTGGGACAGGGGGTTCACCCCTCCACTTT.

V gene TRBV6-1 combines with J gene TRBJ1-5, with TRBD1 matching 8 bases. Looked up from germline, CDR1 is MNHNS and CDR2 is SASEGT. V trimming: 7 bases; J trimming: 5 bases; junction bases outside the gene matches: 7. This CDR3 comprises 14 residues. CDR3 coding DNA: TGTGCCAGCACCCTTACAGGGGGGGATCAGCCCCAGCATTTT. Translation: CASTLTGGDQPQHF.

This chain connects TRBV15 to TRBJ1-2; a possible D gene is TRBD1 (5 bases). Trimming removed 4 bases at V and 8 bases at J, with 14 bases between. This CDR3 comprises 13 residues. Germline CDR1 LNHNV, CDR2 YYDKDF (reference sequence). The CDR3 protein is CATSNAGPWGYTF. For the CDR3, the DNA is TGTGCCACCAGCAATGCAGGGCCTTGGGGCTACACCTTC. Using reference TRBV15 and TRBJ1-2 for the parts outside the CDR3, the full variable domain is DAMVIQNPRYQVTQFGKPVTLSCSQTLNHNVMYWYQQKSSQAPKLLFHYYDKDFNNEADTPDNFQSRRPNTSFCFLDIRSPGLGDTAMYLCATSNAGPWGYTFGSGTRLTVV.

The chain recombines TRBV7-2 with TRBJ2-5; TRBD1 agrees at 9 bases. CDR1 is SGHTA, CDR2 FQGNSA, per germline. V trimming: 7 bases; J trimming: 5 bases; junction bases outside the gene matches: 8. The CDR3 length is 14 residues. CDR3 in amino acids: CASTPNRGRETQYF. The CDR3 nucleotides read TGTGCCAGCACGCCGAACAGGGGGCGGGAGACCCAGTACTTC.